This T cell receptor (beta chain) comes out of a study of blood T cell repertoires in COVID-19. Study-level background: Collection of acute and convalescent COVID-19 samples took place in the United States, Italy and Spain. PBMCs, B-cell-depleted T cells, or T cells provided the cDNA or gDNA that made up the material.

Germline CDR1 SQVTM, CDR2 ANQGSEA. V was clipped by 6 bases and J by 6 bases; unmatched bases: 4. The CDR3 contains 11 residues. How the authors handled the data: Reference gene primer amplification in the assay estimated nucleated cell counts. Profiling relied on immunoSEQ multiplex PCR, and the TCRdb table lists in-frame clones only, not all of them. The V and J calls and clone size are taken from that table; D and trimming were inferred from the DNA. The sample consists of tens of thousands of clones, 88% of them appearing once. Sequencing was done on a sample of peripheral blood. This receptor was identified in a human donor in a cohort sampled during active COVID-19. The chain joins TRBV29-1 to TRBJ1-2, with 7 bases fitting TRBD1. The CDR3 is CSVLTGNGYTF. The CDR3 region has the DNA TGCAGCGTGCTGACAGGGAATGGCTACACCTTC.